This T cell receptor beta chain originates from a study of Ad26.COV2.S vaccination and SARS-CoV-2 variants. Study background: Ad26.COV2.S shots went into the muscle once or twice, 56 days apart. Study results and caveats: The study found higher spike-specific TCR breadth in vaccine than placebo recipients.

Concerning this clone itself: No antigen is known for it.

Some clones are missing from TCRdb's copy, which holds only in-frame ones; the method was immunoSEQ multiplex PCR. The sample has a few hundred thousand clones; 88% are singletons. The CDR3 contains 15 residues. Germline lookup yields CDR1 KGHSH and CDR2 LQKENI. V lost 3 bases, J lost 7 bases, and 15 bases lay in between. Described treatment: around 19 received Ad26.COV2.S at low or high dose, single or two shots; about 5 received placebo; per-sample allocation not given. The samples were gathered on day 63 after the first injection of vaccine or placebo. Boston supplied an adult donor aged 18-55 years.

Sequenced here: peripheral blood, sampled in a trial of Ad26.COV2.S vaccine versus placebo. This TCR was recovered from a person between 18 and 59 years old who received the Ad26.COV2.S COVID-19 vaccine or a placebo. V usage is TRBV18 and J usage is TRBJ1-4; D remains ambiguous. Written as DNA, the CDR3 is TGTGCCAGCTCACCTAAGGCGGAAGTAAGTGAAAAACTGTTTTTT. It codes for CASSPKAEVSEKLFF. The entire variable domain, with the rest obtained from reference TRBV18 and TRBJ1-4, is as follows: NAGVMQNPRHLVRRRGQEARLRCSPMKGHSHVYWYRQLPEEGLKFMVYLQKENIIDESGMPKERFSAEFPKEGPSILRIQQVVRGDSAAYFCASSPKAEVSEKLFFGSGTQLSVL.